The 9 T cell receptor beta chains listed next were all sequenced from one sample in a study of regulatory T cells in long-lasting Graves disease. Specified time point: newly diagnosed GD, antithyroid drugs for less than 3 months. PBMC-extracted RNA yielded the TCR library. According to the study, TCR beta libraries were built with iRepertoire HTBI primers and CDR3-region Arm-PCR. TCRdb re-called the multiplex PCR reads through MiXCR, storing one row per CDR3 protein. The data show roughly 420,000 distinct CDR3 sequences, with 15% to 19% seen just once and 22% held by the top ten. The sequences come from peripheral blood mononuclear cells (PBMCs), collected at new diagnosis, from a patient treated with antithyroid drugs. Source of these receptors: a female donor with Graves disease.

The table lists this clonotype with many counts. V usage is TRBV12-3 or TRBV12-4 and J usage is TRBJ2-3, with 11 bases matching TRBD2. V trimming: 0 bases; J trimming: 3 bases; junction bases outside the gene matches: 8. The CDR3 length is 18 residues. Here the CDR3 DNA reads TGTGCCAGCAGTTTAGCCCGTTTAGCGGGGGGGCCGACAGATACGCAGTATTTT. This translates into CASSLARLAGGPTDTQYF.

This clonotype occurred many times. This sequence joins TRBV27 and TRBJ1-2, with 7 bases lining up with TRBD1. Germline-derived CDR1 and CDR2 are MNHEY and SMNVEV (reference sequence). The CDR3 length is 13 residues. J lost 8 bases, V lost 6 bases, and 9 bases had no gene match. The CDR3 loop is CASSPGQASGYTF. CDR3 coding DNA: TGTGCCAGCAGCCCCGGACAGGCAAGCGGCTACACCTTC.

The chain joins TRBV11-2 to TRBJ2-7; D unresolved. CDR3 length: 15 residues. V was cut by 2 bases and J by 3 bases, with 14 bases left in between. From germline, CDR1 is SGHAT and CDR2 FQNNGV. CDR3 nucleotides: TGTGCCAGCAGCTTATATAGCCCCCAGAACTACGAGCAGTACTTC. The encoded protein is CASSLYSPQNYEQYF.

This clonotype has ten or more counts. The rearrangement links TRBV20-1 to TRBJ2-3; D is uncertain. The CDR3 is 14 residues long. Germline V gives CDR1 DFQATT, CDR2 SNEGSKA (reference sequence). V was trimmed by 3 bases and J by 1 base, leaving 11 bases between them. In DNA form, the CDR3 reads TGCAGTGCTAGTACCACAGACGGCACAGATACGCAGTATTTT. Translating gives CSASTTDGTDTQYF.

In its sample, this clonotype was seen many times. The chain links TRBV20-1 to TRBJ2-3, with 7 bases fitting TRBD1. Germline-derived CDR1 and CDR2 are DFQATT and SNEGSKA (reference sequence). This CDR3 has 12 amino acids. CDR3 sequence: CSPYRGQDTQYF. The CDR3 DNA follows: TGCAGCCCTTACAGGGGTCAGGATACGCAGTATTTT.

This sequence joins TRBV19 and TRBJ1-1; D is perhaps TRBD1 (6 bases). The CDR3 has 17 residues. V gave up 9 bases and J gave up 4 bases, with 27 bases separating them. Per germline, CDR1 LNHDA and CDR2 SQIVND (reference sequence). In nucleotides, the CDR3 is TGTGCCAGCATCGGGGGCAGGGTGGCAAGTTTATCCACTGAAGCTTTCTTT. Encoded protein: CASIGGRVASLSTEAFF.

This clonotype has ten or more counts. The rearrangement joins TRBV10-2 to TRBJ2-7, with 9 bases fitting TRBD2. CDR1 and CDR2 from the germline V gene are WSHSY and SAAADI. V dropped 2 bases and J dropped 0; count of bases not matched to a gene: 5. This CDR3 has 16 amino acids. CDR3 sequence (DNA): TGCGCCAGCAGTGAGGTCAATAGCGGGAGCTCCTACGAGCAGTACTTC. This sequence encodes CASSEVNSGSSYEQYF.

The chain couples TRBV12-3 or TRBV12-4 to TRBJ2-4; no firm D call. Trimming removed 3 bases from V and 4 bases from J, with 7 bases in between. The CDR3 is made up of 13 amino acids. Here the CDR3 DNA reads TGTGCCAGCAGTTTCGTCCTGAAAAACATTCAGTACTTC. This sequence encodes CASSFVLKNIQYF.

Details on this clonotype: This could be a read error, since a much larger clone is one nucleotide away. The CDR3 region has the DNA TGCGCCAGCAGCTCCCGGGACAGGGGGTGGCAAGAGACCCAGTTCTTC. This codes for CASSSRDRGWQETQFF. The genes are TRBV5-1 and TRBJ2-1; 11 bases line up with TRBD1. V was pared by 3 bases and J by 13 bases, with 15 bases of the junction left unmatched. The germline V gene has CDR1 SGHRS and CDR2 YFSETQ. The CDR3 is 16 residues long. Full variable domain (outside the CDR3, taken from reference TRBV5-1 and TRBJ2-1): KAGVTQTPRYLIKTRGQQVTLSCSPISGHRSVSWYQQTPGQGLQFLFEYFSETQRNKGNFPGRFSGRQFSNSRSEMNVSTLELGDSALYLCASSSRDRGWQETQFFGPGTRLTVL.